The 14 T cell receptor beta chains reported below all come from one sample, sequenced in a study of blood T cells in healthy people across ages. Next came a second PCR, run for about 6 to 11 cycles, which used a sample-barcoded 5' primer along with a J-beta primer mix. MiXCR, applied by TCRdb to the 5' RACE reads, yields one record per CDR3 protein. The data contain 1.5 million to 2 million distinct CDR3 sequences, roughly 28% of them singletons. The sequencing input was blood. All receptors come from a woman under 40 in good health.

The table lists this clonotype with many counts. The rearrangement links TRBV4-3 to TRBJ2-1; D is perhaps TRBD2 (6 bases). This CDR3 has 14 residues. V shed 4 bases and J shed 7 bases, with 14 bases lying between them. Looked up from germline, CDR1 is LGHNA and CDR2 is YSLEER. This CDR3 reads CASSRLGAGNEQFF. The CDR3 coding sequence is TGCGCCAGCAGCCGACTAGGGGCAGGAAATGAGCAGTTCTTC.

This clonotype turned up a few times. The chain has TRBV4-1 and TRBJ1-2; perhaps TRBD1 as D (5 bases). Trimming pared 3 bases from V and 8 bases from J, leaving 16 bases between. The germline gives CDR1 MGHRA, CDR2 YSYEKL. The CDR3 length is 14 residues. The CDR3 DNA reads TGCGCCAGCAGCCATACAGGCGAAACTTTCGGCTACACCTTC. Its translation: CASSHTGETFGYTF.

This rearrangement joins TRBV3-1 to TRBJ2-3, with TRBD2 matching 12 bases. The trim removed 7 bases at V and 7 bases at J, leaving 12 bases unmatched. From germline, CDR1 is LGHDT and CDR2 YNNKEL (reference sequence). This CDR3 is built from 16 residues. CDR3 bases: TGTGCCAGCACCCGCTCCGGACTAGCGGGAACATATACGCAGTATTTT. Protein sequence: CASTRSGLAGTYTQYF.

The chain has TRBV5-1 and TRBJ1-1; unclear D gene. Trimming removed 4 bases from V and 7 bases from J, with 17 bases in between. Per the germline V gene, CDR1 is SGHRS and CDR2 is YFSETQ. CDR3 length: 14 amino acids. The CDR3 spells CASSLRRTEGEAFF. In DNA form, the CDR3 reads TGCGCCAGCAGCCTGCGCCGTACAGAAGGTGAAGCTTTCTTT.

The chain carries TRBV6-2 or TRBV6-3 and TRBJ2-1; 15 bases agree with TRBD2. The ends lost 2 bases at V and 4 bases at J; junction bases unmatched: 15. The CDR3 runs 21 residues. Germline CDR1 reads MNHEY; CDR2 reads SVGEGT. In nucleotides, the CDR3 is TGTGCCAGCAGTTACACAAAGGGACTAGCGGGGGGATTACTGAAGTACAATGAGCAGTTCTTC. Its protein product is CASSYTKGLAGGLLKYNEQFF.

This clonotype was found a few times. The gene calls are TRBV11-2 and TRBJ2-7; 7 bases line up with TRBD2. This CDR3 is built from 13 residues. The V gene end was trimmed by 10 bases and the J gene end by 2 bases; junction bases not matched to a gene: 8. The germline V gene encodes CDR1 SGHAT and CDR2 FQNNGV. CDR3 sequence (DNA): TGTGCCACGGGGGAGGGGCTCGCCTACGAGCAGTACTTC. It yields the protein CATGEGLAYEQYF.

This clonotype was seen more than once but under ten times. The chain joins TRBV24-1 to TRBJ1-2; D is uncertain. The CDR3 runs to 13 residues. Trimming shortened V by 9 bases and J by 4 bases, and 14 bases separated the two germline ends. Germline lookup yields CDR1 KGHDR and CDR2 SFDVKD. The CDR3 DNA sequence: TGTGCCACCTACGTACGACGGGGCTATGGCTACACCTTC. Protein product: CATYVRRGYGYTF.

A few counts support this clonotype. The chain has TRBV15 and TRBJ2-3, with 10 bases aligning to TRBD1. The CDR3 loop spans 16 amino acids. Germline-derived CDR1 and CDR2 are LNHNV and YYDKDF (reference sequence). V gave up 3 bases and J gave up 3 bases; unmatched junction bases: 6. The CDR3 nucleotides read TGTGCCACCAGCAGGGGGACAGGGGAGTTTACAGATACGCAGTATTTT. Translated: CATSRGTGEFTDTQYF.

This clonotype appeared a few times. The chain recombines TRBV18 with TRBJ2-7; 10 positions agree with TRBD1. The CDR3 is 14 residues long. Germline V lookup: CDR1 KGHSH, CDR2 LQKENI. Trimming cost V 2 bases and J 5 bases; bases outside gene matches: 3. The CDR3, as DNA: TGTGCCAGCTCACCAGGACAGGGGGATAACGAGCAGTACTTC. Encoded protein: CASSPGQGDNEQYF. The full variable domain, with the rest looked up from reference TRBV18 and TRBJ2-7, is NAGVMQNPRHLVRRRGQEARLRCSPMKGHSHVYWYRQLPEEGLKFMVYLQKENIIDESGMPKERFSAEFPKEGPSILRIQQVVRGDSAAYFCASSPGQGDNEQYFGPGTRLTVT.

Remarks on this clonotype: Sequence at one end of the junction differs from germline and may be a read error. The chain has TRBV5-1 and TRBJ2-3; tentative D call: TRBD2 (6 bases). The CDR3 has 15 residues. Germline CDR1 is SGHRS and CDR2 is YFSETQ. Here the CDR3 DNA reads TGCGCCAACAGCTTTGGGCGGGGAAACACAGATACGCAGTATTTT. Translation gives CANSFGRGNTDTQYF.

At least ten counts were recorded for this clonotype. CDR3 region: CSARGRGRGNEQFF. CDR3 DNA: TGCAGTGCTAGAGGCAGGGGTAGGGGCAATGAGCAGTTCTTC. The J gene is TRBJ2-1, the V gene TRBV20-1, with D perhaps TRBD1 (6 bases). V shed 1 base and J shed 6 bases, with 13 bases lying between them. The CDR3 runs 14 residues. Germline CDR1 is DFQATT and CDR2 is SNEGSKA (reference sequence).

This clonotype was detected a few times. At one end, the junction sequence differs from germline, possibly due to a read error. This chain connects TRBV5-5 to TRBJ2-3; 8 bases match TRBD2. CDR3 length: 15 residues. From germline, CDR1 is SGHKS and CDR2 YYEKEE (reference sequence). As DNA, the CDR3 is TGTGCCAGCAGGTTGGCCAGCGGGGGCCACGATACGCAGTATTTT. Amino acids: CASRLASGGHDTQYF.

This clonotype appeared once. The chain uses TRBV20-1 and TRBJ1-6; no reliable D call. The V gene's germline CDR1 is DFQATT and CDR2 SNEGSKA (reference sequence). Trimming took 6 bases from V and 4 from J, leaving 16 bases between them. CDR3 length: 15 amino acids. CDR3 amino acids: CSAVRGSDYNSPLHF. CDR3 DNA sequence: TGCAGTGCCGTTAGAGGGTCCGATTATAATTCACCCCTCCACTTT.

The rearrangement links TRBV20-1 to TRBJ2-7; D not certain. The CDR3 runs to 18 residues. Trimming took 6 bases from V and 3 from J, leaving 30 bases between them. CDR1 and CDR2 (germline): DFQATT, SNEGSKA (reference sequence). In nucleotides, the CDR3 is TGCAGTGCCCAGAGGTGGGTTCCTAGTCGTTTTCCTTTCTACGAGCAGTACTTC. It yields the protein CSAQRWVPSRFPFYEQYF.